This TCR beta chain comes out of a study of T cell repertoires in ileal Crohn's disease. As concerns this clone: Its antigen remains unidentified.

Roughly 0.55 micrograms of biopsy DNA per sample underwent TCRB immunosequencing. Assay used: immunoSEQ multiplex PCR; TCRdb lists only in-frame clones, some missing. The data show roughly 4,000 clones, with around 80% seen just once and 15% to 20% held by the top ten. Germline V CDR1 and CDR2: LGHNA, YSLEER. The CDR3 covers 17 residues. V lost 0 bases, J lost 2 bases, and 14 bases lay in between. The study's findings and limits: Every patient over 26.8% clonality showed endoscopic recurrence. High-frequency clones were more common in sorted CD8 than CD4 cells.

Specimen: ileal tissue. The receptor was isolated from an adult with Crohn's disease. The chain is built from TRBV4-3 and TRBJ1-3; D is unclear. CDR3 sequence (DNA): TGCGCCAGCAGCCAAGATAGGCGGGGTCGAGCTGGAAACACCATATATTTT. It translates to CASSQDRRGRAGNTIYF.